This T cell receptor (beta chain) is drawn from a study of CD8+ T cells in alopecia areata. Study details: The protocol delivered tofacitinib for 6 to 18 months, then withdrew it for 6 months.

The CDR3 consists of 13 residues. Trimming shortened V by 2 bases and J by 5 bases, and 10 bases separated the two germline ends. Germline-derived CDR1 and CDR2 are MNHEY and SMNVEV (reference sequence). TCR sequencing used cDNA made by reverse transcription of extracted RNA. TCRdb keeps only in-frame clones here, not all; method: immunoSEQ multiplex PCR. The data hold around 140,000 clones, with approximately 87% observed a single time. The TCR originated in a human donor with alopecia areata. Sequencing was performed on CD8+ T cells sorted from blood, taken at week 0. The chain is built from TRBV27 and TRBJ2-7; maybe TRBD2 (5 bases). CDR3 in DNA: TGTGCCAGCAGTTTAGAGGGTTCCCACGAGCAGTACTTC. Its translation is CASSLEGSHEQYF.